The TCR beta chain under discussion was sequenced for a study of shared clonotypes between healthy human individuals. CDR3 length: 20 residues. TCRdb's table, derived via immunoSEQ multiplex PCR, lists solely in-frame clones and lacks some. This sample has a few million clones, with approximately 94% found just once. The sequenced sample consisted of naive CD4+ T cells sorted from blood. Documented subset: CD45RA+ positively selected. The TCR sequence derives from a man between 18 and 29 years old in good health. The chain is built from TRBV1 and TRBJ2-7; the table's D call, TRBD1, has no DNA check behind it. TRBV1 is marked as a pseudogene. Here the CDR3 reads CTSSLPSTGHRGHSSYEQYF. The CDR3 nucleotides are TGCACCAGCAGCCTTCCTTCCACGGGGCACAGGGGGCACAGTTCCTACGAGCAGTACTTC.